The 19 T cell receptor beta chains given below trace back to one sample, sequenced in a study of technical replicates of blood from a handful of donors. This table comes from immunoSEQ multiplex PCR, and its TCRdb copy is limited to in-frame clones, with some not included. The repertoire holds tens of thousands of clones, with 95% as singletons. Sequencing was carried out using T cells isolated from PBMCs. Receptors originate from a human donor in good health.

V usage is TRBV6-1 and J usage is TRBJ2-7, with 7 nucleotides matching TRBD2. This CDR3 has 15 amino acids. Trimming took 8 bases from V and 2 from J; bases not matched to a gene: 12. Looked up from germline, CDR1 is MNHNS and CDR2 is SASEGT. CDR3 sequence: CASDLLAGEAYEQYF. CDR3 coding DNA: TGTGCCAGCGACCTTCTCGCGGGAGAAGCCTACGAGCAGTACTTC.

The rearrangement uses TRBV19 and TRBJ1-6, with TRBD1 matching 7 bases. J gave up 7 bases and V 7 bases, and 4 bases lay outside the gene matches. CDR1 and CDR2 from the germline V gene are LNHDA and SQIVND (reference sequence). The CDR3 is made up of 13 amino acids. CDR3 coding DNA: TGTGCCAGTAATCCGGGACAGAATTCACCCCTCCACTTT. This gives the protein CASNPGQNSPLHF.

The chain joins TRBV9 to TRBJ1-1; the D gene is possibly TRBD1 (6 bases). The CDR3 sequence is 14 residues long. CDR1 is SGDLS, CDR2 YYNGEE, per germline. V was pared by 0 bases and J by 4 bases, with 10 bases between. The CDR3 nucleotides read TGTGCCAGCAGCGTAGATAACAGGGCCACTGAAGCTTTCTTT. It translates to CASSVDNRATEAFF.

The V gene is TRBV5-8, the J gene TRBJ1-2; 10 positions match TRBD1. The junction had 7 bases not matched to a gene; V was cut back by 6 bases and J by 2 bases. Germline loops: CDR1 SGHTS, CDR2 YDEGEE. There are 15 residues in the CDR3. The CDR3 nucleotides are TGTGCCAGCAACCTTGGACAGGGGGTAAACTATGGCTACACCTTC. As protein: CASNLGQGVNYGYTF.

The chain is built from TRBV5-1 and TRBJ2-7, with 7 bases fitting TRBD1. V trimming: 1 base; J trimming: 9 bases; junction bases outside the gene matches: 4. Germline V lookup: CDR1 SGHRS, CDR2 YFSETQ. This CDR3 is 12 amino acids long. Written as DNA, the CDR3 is TGCGCCAGCAGCTTGACAGGGGAAGGGCAGTACTTC. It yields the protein CASSLTGEGQYF.

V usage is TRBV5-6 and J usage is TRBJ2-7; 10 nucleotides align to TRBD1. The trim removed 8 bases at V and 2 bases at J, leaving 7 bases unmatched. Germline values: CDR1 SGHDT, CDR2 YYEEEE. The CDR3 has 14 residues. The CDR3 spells CASAGTGVAYEQYF. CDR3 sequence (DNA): TGTGCCAGTGCCGGGACAGGGGTGGCCTACGAGCAGTACTTC. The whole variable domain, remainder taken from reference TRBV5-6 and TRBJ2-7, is DAGVTQSPTHLIKTRGQQVTLRCSPKSGHDTVSWYQQALGQGPQFIFQYYEEEERQRGNFPDRFSGHQFPNYSSELNVNALLLGDSALYLCASAGTGVAYEQYFGPGTRLTVT.

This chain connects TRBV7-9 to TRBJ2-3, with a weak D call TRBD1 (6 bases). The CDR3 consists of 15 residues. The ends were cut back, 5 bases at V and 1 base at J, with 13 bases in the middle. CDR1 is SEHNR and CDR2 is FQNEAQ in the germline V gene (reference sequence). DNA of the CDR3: TGTGCCAGCAGCGCCTACAGGGACCGCACAGATACGCAGTATTTT. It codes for CASSAYRDRTDTQYF.

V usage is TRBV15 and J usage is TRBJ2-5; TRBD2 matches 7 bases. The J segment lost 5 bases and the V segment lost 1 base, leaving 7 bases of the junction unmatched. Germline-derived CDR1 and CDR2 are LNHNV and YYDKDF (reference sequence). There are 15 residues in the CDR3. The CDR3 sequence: CATSRGGLILETQYF. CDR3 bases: TGTGCCACCAGCAGAGGGGGACTAATTTTGGAGACCCAGTACTTC.

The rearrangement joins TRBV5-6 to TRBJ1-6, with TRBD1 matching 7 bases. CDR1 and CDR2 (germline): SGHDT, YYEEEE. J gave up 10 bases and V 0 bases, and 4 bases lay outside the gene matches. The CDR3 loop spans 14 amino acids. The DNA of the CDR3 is TGTGCCAGCAGCTTGGCGACAGGGTACTCACCCCTCCACTTT. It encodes CASSLATGYSPLHF.

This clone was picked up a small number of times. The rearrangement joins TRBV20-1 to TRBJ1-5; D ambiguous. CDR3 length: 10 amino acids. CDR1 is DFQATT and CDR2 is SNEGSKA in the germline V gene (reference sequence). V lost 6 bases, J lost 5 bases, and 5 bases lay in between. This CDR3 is CSAGYQPQHF. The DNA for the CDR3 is TGCAGTGCCGGGTATCAGCCCCAGCATTTT.

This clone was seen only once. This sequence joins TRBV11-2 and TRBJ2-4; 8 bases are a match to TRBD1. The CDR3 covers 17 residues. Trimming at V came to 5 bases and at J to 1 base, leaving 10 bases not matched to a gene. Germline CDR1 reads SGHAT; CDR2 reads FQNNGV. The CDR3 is CASSRITGGTAKNIQYF. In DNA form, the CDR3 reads TGTGCCAGCAGCCGTATAACAGGGGGGACGGCCAAAAACATTCAGTACTTC.

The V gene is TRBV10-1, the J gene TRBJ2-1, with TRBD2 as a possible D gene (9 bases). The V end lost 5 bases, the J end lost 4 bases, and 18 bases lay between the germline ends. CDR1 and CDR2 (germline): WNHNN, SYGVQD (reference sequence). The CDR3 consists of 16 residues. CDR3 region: CASSTGGLAGYNEQFF. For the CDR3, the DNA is TGCGCCAGCAGTACAGGGGGGCTAGCGGGGTACAATGAGCAGTTCTTC.

The CDR3 DNA sequence: TGCAGCGTAAGGACTAGCGGGGACTACGAGCAGTACTTC. The encoded protein is CSVRTSGDYEQYF. The genes are TRBV29-1 and TRBJ2-7, with 12 positions matching TRBD2. CDR1 and CDR2 from the germline V gene are SQVTM and ANQGSEA. Trimming removed 6 bases from V and 3 bases from J; junction bases left unmatched: 3. The CDR3 extends over 13 amino acids.

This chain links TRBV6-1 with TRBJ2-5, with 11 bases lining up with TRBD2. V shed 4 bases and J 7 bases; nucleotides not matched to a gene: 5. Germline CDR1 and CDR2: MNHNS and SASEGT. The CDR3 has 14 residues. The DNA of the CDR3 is TGTGCCAGCAGTGTCATGACTAGCGGGGTGACCCAGTACTTC. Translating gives CASSVMTSGVTQYF.

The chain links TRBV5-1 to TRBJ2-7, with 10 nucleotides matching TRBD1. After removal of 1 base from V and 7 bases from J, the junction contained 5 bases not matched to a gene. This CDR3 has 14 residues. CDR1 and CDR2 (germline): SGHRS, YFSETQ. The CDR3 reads CASSLRQGAWEQYF. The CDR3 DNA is TGCGCCAGCAGCTTGAGACAGGGGGCTTGGGAGCAGTACTTC.

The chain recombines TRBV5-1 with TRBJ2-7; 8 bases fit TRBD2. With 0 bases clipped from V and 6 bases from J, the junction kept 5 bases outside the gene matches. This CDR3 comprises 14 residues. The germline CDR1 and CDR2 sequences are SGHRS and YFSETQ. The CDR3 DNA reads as TGCGCCAGCAGCTTGGATCGGGGGGGGGCCGAGCAGTACTTC. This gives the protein CASSLDRGGAEQYF.

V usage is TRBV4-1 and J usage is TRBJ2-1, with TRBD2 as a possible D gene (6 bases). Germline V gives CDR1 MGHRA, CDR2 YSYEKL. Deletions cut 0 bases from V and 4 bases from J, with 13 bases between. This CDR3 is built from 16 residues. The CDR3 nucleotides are TGCGCCAGCAGCCAAGAGGGAGGCCAAGTTTACAATGAGCAGTTCTTC. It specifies CASSQEGGQVYNEQFF.

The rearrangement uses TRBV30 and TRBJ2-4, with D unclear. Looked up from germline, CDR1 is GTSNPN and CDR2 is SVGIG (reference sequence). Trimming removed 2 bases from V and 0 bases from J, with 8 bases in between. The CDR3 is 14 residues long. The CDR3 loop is CAWSLSLAKNIQYF. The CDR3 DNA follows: TGTGCCTGGAGTTTATCTCTAGCCAAAAACATTCAGTACTTC.

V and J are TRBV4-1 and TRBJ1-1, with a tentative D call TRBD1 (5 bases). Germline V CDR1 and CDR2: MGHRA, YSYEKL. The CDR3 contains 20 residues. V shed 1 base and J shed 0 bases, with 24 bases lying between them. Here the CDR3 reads CASSQALGGYFVILNTEAFF. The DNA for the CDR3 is TGCGCCAGCAGCCAAGCATTGGGGGGTTATTTCGTCATCCTGAACACTGAAGCTTTCTTT.